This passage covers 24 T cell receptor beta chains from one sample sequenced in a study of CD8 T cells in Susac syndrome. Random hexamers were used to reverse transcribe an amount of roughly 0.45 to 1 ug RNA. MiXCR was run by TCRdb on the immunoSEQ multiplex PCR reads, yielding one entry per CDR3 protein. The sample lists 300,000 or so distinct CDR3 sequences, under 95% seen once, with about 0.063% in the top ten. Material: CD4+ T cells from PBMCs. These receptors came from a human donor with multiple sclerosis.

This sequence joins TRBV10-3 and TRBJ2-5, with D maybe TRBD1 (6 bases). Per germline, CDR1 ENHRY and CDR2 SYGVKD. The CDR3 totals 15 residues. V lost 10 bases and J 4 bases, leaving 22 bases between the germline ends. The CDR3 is CATDDGKRGGETQYF. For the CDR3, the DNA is TGTGCCACCGACGACGGGAAGAGAGGGGGAGAGACCCAGTACTTC.

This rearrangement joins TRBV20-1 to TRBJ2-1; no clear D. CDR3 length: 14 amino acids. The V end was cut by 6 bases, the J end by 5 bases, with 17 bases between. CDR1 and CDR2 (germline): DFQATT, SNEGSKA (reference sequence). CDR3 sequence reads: CSANRMGRDNEQFF. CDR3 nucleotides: TGCAGTGCAAACCGGATGGGTCGCGACAATGAGCAGTTCTTC.

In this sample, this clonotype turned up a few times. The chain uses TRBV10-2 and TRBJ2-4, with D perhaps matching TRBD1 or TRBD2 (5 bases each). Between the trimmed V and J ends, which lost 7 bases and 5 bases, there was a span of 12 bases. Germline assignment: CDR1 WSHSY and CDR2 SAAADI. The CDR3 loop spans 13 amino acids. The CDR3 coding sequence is TGCGCCAGCATGCAGGGAGCGGAAAACATTCAGTACTTC. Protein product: CASMQGAENIQYF.

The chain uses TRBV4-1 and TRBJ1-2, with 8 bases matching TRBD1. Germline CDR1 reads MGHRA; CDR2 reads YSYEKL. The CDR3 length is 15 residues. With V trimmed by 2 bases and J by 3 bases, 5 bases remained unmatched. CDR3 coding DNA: TGCGCCAGCAGCCAAAGACAGGGGTGGGACTATGGCTACACCTTC. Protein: CASSQRQGWDYGYTF.

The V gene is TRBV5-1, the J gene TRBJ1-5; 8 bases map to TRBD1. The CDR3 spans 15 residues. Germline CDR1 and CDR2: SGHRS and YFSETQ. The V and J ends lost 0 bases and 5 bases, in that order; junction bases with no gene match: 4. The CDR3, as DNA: TGCGCCAGCAGCTTGGGCCAGGGGGCCCATCAGCCCCAGCATTTT. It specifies CASSLGQGAHQPQHF.

Here the CDR3 DNA reads TGCAGTGCTAGGGGGACAGGAGACTATGGCTACACCTTC. Translating it yields CSARGTGDYGYTF. This chain joins TRBV20-1 and TRBJ1-2, with TRBD1 matching 8 bases. This CDR3 has 13 amino acids. V lost 3 bases to trimming and J lost 3 bases; unmatched junction nucleotides: 3. Looked up from germline, CDR1 is DFQATT and CDR2 is SNEGSKA (reference sequence).

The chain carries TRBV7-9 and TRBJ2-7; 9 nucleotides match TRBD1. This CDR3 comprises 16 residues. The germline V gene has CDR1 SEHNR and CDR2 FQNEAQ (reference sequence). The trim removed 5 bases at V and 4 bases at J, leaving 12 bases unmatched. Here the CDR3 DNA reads TGTGCCAGCAGCCCCGGGCACAGGGACAGGGAATACGAGCAGTACTTC. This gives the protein CASSPGHRDREYEQYF.

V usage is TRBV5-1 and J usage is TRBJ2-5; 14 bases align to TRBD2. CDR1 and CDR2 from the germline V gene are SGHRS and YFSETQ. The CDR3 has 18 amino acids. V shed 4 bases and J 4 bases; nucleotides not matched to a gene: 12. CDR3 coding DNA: TGCGCCAGCAGCCTTATGACTAGCGGGGGGGTTGAGGGAGAGACCCAGTACTTC. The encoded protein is CASSLMTSGGVEGETQYF.

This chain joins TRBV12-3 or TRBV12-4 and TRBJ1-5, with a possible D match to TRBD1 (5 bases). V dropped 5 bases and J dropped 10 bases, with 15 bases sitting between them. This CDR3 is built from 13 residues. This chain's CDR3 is CASSGTVSGPQHF. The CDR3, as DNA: TGTGCCAGCAGTGGGACGGTGTCAGGACCCCAGCATTTT.

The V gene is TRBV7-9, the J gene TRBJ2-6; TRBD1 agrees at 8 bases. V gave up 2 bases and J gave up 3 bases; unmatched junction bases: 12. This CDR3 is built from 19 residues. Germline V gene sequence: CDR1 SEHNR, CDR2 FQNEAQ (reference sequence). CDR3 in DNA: TGTGCCAGCAGCTTACGTCCCCGGACAGGGAAAGGTGGGGCCAACGTCCTGACTTTC. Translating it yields CASSLRPRTGKGGANVLTF.

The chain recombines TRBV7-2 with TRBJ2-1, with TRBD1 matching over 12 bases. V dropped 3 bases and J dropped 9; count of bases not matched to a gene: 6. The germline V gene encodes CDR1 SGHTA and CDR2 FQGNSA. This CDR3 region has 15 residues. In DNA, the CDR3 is TGTGCCAGCAGCTTCGGGACAGGGGGCTTGGGTGAGCAGTTCTTC. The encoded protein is CASSFGTGGLGEQFF.

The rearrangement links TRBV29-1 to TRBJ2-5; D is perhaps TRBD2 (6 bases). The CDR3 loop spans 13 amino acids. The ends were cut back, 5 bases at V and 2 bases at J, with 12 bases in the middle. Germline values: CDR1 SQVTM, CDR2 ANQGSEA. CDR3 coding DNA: TGCAGCGTTAGGGAGGACATTCAAGAGACCCAGTACTTC. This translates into CSVREDIQETQYF.

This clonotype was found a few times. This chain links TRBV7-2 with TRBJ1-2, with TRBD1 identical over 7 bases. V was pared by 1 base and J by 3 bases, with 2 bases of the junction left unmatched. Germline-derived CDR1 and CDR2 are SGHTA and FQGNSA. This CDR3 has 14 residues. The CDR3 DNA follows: TGTGCCAGCAGCTTAGGCCAGGGGGACTATGGCTACACCTTC. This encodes CASSLGQGDYGYTF.

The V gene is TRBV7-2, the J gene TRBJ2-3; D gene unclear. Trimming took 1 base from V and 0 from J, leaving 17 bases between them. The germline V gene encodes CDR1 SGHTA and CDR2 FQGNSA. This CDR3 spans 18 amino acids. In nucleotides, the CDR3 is TGTGCCAGCAGCTTAGTTACACCCTACAGCCTGAGCACAGATACGCAGTATTTT. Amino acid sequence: CASSLVTPYSLSTDTQYF.

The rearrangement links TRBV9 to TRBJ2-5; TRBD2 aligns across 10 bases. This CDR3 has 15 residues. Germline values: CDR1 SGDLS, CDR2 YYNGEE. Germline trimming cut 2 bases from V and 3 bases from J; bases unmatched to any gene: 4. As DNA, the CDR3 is TGTGCCAGCAGCGTTAGCGGGGGGAGCAAAGAGACCCAGTACTTC. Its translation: CASSVSGGSKETQYF.

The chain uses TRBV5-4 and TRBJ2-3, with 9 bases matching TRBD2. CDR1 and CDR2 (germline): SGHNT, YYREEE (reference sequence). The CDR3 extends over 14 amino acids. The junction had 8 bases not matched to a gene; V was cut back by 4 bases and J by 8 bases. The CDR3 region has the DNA TGTGCCAGCAGCCCTAGCGGGGAGCCCTTTACGCAGTATTTT. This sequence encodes CASSPSGEPFTQYF.

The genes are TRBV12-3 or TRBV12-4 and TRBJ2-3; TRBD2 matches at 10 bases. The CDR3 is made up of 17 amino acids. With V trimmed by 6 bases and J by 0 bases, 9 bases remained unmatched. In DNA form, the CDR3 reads TGTGCCAGCAGCTACGGACTAGCGGATCCAAGCACAGATACGCAGTATTTT. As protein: CASSYGLADPSTDTQYF.

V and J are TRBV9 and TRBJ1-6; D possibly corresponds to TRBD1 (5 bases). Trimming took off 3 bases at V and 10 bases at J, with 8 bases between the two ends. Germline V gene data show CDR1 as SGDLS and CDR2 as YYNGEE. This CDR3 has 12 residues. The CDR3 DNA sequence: TGTGCCAGCAGCGCACCAGGGTCACCCCTCCACTTT. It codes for CASSAPGSPLHF.

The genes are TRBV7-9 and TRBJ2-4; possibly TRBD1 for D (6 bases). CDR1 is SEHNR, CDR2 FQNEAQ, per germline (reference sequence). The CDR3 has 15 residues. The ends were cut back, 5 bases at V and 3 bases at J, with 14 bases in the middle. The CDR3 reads CASSPVQGRKNIQYF. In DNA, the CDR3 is TGTGCCAGCAGCCCCGTTCAGGGGCGCAAAAACATTCAGTACTTC.

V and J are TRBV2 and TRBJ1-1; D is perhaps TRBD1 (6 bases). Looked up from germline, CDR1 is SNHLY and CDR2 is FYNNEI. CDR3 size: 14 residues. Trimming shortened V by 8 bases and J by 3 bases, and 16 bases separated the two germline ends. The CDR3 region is CASRPGTQHTEAFF. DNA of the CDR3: TGTGCCAGCCGACCCGGGACACAGCACACTGAAGCTTTCTTT.

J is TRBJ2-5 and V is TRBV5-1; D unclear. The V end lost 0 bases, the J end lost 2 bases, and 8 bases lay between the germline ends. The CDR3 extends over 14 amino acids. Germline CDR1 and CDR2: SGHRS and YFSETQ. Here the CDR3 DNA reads TGCGCCAGCAGCTTGGCTCTAGAACAAGAGACCCAGTACTTC. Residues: CASSLALEQETQYF.

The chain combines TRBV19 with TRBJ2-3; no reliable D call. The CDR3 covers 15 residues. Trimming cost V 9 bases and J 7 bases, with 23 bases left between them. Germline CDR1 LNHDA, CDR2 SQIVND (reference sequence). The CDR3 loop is CASMPRWASLNTQYF. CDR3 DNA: TGTGCCAGCATGCCCCGGTGGGCTAGTCTTAATACGCAGTATTTT.

Here the CDR3 reads CASSRLAGGYYNEQFF. In DNA, the CDR3 is TGTGCCAGCAGCCGTCTGGCGGGAGGGTATTACAATGAGCAGTTCTTC. The chain joins TRBV7-2 to TRBJ2-1, with 9 bases that match TRBD2. With V trimmed by 5 bases and J by 4 bases, 9 bases remained unmatched. The CDR3 length is 16 residues. Per the germline V gene, CDR1 is SGHTA and CDR2 is FQGNSA.

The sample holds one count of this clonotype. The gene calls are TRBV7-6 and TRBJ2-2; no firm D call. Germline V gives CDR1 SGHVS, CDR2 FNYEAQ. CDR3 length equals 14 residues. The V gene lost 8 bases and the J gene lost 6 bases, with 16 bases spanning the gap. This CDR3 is CASRPGVGPGELFF. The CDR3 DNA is TGTGCCAGCCGGCCAGGAGTCGGTCCCGGGGAGCTGTTTTTT.